The rows below give T cell receptor beta chains drawn from one sample of a study of PD-L1 blockade in urothelial cancer. The table came from immunoSEQ multiplex PCR; TCRdb's copy has only in-frame clones and leaves some out. This repertoire shows around 130,000 clones, less than 85% found once; its top ten account for 3.2%. The sequencing here drew on PBMCs, taken around atezolizumab (anti-PD-L1) treatment. The receptors were sampled from a man aged 50 to 60 with urothelial cancer. The CDR3 runs from the conserved cysteine through the conserved F or W. Fields, in order: CDR3 DNA, CDR3 protein, clone size, D gene, J gene, V gene. The D gene is left open where the match is weak. Some rows mark clone size as missing; the rest say once, few, many or name a class of expanded clone.

CDR3 DNA: TGCGCCAGCAGCTTGGATAGGGAGGGATTACGGCGAAAACTGTTTTTT
CDR3 protein: CASSLDREGLRRKLFF
clone size: -
D gene: -
J gene: TRBJ1-4
V gene: TRBV5-1

CDR3 DNA: TGTGCCACTAGGGCCGACAGGTCCCACGAGCAGTACTTC
CDR3 protein: CATRADRSHEQYF
clone size: few
D gene: -
J gene: TRBJ2-7
V gene: TRBV25-1

CDR3 DNA: TGTGCCAGCTCACCGGTGAGGGAAGAGACCCAGTACTTC
CDR3 protein: CASSPVREETQYF
clone size: -
D gene: -
J gene: TRBJ2-5
V gene: TRBV18

CDR3 DNA: TGTGCCAGCAGTTCCGGACTAGCGGGCCACACCGGGGAGCTGTTTTTT
CDR3 protein: CASSSGLAGHTGELFF
clone size: -
D gene: TRBD2
J gene: TRBJ2-2
V gene: TRBV2

CDR3 DNA: TGTGCCAGCAGCATACAGGGCGCTGGGGCCAACGTCCTGACTTTC
CDR3 protein: CASSIQGAGANVLTF
clone size: few
D gene: -
J gene: TRBJ2-6
V gene: TRBV7-2

CDR3 DNA: TGCGCCAGCAACCCAATGTACTTGCGGGAGGGCCCTCGAGATACGCAGTATTTT
CDR3 protein: CASNPMYLREGPRDTQYF
clone size: -
D gene: TRBD2
J gene: TRBJ2-3
V gene: TRBV4-1

CDR3 DNA: TGTGCCAGCAGCTTAGTAGGCAGGGCGTCCGGGGAGCTGTTTTTT
CDR3 protein: CASSLVGRASGELFF
clone size: -
D gene: -
J gene: TRBJ2-2
V gene: TRBV7-6

CDR3 DNA: TGTGCCAGCAGGGGACAGCCGGTAAACACTGAAGCTTTCTTT
CDR3 protein: CASRGQPVNTEAFF
clone size: -
D gene: TRBD1
J gene: TRBJ1-1
V gene: TRBV28

CDR3 DNA: TGTGCCAGCAGCCCGGGACAGGGACATTACAATGAGCAGTTCTTC
CDR3 protein: CASSPGQGHYNEQFF
clone size: -
D gene: TRBD1
J gene: TRBJ2-1
V gene: TRBV5-6

CDR3 DNA: TGTGCCAGCAGCCTAATAGAGTCCCGCGAGCAGTACTTC
CDR3 protein: CASSLIESREQYF
clone size: -
D gene: -
J gene: TRBJ2-7
V gene: TRBV11-2

CDR3 DNA: TGTGCCAGCAGCTTAGTGACAGGGACCCACACTGAAGCTTTCTTT
CDR3 protein: CASSLVTGTHTEAFF
clone size: -
D gene: TRBD1
J gene: TRBJ1-1
V gene: TRBV7-2

CDR3 DNA: TGCGCCAGCAGCCGGGCAGGGGGGAACACTGAAGCTTTCTTT
CDR3 protein: CASSRAGGNTEAFF
clone size: -
D gene: TRBD1
J gene: TRBJ1-1
V gene: TRBV5-1

CDR3 DNA: TGTGCCAGCAGCCACATCGGTCGGAGCGGGAGGTACCAAGAGACCCAGTACTTC
CDR3 protein: CASSHIGRSGRYQETQYF
clone size: once
D gene: TRBD2
J gene: TRBJ2-5
V gene: TRBV4-2

CDR3 DNA: TGTGCCAGCAGGACAGAGAGTGAAAAACTGTTTTTT
CDR3 protein: CASRTESEKLFF
clone size: -
D gene: -
J gene: TRBJ1-4
V gene: TRBV2

CDR3 DNA: TGTGCCAGCAGTTTGGTGGGGGCCGGTCTCGAGCAGTACTTC
CDR3 protein: CASSLVGAGLEQYF
clone size: -
D gene: -
J gene: TRBJ2-7
V gene: TRBV28

CDR3 DNA: TGTGCCACCAAAAGTTACGGGAGCCAGGGTTCACCCCTCCACTTT
CDR3 protein: CATKSYGSQGSPLHF
clone size: -
D gene: -
J gene: TRBJ1-6
V gene: TRBV6-5

CDR3 DNA: TGCGCCAGCAGCTTGGCCGTGGCGGGAGCCACAGATACGCAGTATTTT
CDR3 protein: CASSLAVAGATDTQYF
clone size: -
D gene: TRBD2
J gene: TRBJ2-3
V gene: TRBV5-1

CDR3 DNA: TGTGCTAGTGGCCCGGGACAGGGCAATCAGCCCCAGCATTTT
CDR3 protein: CASGPGQGNQPQHF
clone size: -
D gene: TRBD1
J gene: TRBJ1-5
V gene: TRBV12-5

CDR3 DNA: TGCGCCAGCAGCTCCCCCGGTACAGGGGGCTCTCTCCGGTACGAGCAGTACTTC
CDR3 protein: CASSSPGTGGSLRYEQYF
clone size: -
D gene: TRBD1
J gene: TRBJ2-7
V gene: TRBV5-1

CDR3 DNA: TGTGCCAGCAGCTTAAGTGGCGGGCCCGCCTACAATGAGCAGTTCTTC
CDR3 protein: CASSLSGGPAYNEQFF
clone size: -
D gene: -
J gene: TRBJ2-1
V gene: TRBV7-3

CDR3 DNA: TGTGCCACCAGCATATCCCCCGGGACAGGGAACTATGGCTACACCTTC
CDR3 protein: CATSISPGTGNYGYTF
clone size: -
D gene: TRBD1
J gene: TRBJ1-2
V gene: TRBV15

CDR3 DNA: TGTGCCAGCAGGGGAGTCGGCCAACACACTGAAGCTTTCTTT
CDR3 protein: CASRGVGQHTEAFF
clone size: -
D gene: -
J gene: TRBJ1-1
V gene: TRBV27